These 30 T cell receptor beta chains came from one sample sequenced in a study of lymphopenia after photon versus proton radiotherapy. Sequencing used immunoSEQ multiplex PCR; TCRdb keeps in-frame clones, though not all of them. The sample has 50,000 to 60,000 clones, approximately 92% seen once. Material: peripheral blood, obtained from a patient treated with photon-based radiotherapy. Source of these receptors: a woman in her 40s with cholangiocarcinoma.

The V call is TRBV30, the J call TRBJ2-7, with 12 nucleotides matching TRBD1. The CDR3 sequence is 15 residues long. The germline V gene encodes CDR1 GTSNPN and CDR2 SVGIG (reference sequence). Unmatched junction bases numbered 4, after V lost 2 bases and J lost 2 bases. CDR3 sequence: CAWSFGTGGAYEQYF. CDR3 in DNA: TGTGCCTGGAGTTTCGGGACAGGGGGCGCCTACGAGCAGTACTTC.

The gene calls are TRBV18 and TRBJ1-6; TRBD1 matches 9 bases. Germline loops: CDR1 KGHSH, CDR2 LQKENI. The V gene end was trimmed by 6 bases and the J gene end by 7 bases; junction bases not matched to a gene: 4. The CDR3 spans 14 residues. CDR3 sequence: CASSPGQGNSPLHF. In nucleotides, the CDR3 is TGTGCCAGCTCTCCGGGACAGGGAAATTCACCCCTCCACTTT.

The chain couples TRBV7-9 to TRBJ1-5, with a possible D match to TRBD1 (5 bases). V dropped 8 bases and J dropped 3 bases, with 14 bases sitting between them. Germline assignment: CDR1 SEHNR and CDR2 FQNEAQ (reference sequence). This CDR3 region has 14 residues. CDR3 sequence (DNA): TGTGCCAGCGGGGCGGATGAAATCAATCAGCCCCAGCATTTT. This translates into CASGADEINQPQHF.

This rearrangement joins TRBV5-1 to TRBJ1-4, with 9 nucleotides matching TRBD1. This CDR3 has 17 residues. Germline CDR1 reads SGHRS; CDR2 reads YFSETQ. V was pared by 3 bases and J by 8 bases, with 14 bases of the junction left unmatched. The DNA of the CDR3 is TGCGCCAGCAGCTACAGTCCCGGGACAGGGACGAGGGAAAAACTGTTTTTT. This sequence encodes CASSYSPGTGTREKLFF.

This clone was observed a single time. The chain has TRBV10-2 and TRBJ2-1; 10 bases fit TRBD2. Germline V CDR1 and CDR2: WSHSY, SAAADI. This CDR3 is built from 19 residues. Trimming took 4 bases from V and 5 from J; bases not matched to a gene: 17. CDR3 in DNA: TGCGCCAGCAGTGGACTCACCCATTTAGCGGGAGGAATTAACAATGAGCAGTTCTTC. It specifies CASSGLTHLAGGINNEQFF.

This clone appeared once. The chain couples TRBV27 to TRBJ2-7; TRBD2 matches 7 bases. Germline values: CDR1 MNHEY, CDR2 SMNVEV (reference sequence). The CDR3 length is 19 residues. J gave up 3 bases and V 0 bases, and 17 bases lay outside the gene matches. The CDR3, as DNA: TGTGCCAGCAGTTTATCGGGGGGGAAGGGGCTAGCCGTCCTCTACGAGCAGTACTTC. Protein product: CASSLSGGKGLAVLYEQYF.

The V and J genes are TRBV30 and TRBJ2-2; 10 bases map to TRBD2. V shed 4 bases and J 7 bases; nucleotides not matched to a gene: 9. This CDR3 is 15 amino acids long. The V gene's germline CDR1 is GTSNPN and CDR2 SVGIG (reference sequence). In DNA, the CDR3 is TGTGCCTGGACACCGGTCAGCGGGAGGGGCGGGGAGCTGTTTTTT. Residues: CAWTPVSGRGGELFF.

V and J are TRBV4-3 and TRBJ1-4; no clear D. The CDR3 contains 16 residues. Germline V gives CDR1 LGHNA, CDR2 YSLEER. The V and J ends lost 0 bases and 3 bases respectively, with 11 bases between them. The chain's CDR3 is CASSQDRSYSNEKLFF. DNA of the CDR3: TGCGCCAGCAGCCAAGATAGGAGTTATTCTAATGAAAAACTGTTTTTT.

Concerning this clone itself: At one end, the junction sequence differs from germline, possibly due to a read error. This chain connects TRBV28 to TRBJ2-7; TRBD2 might be the D (6 bases). This CDR3 is built from 11 residues. Germline V lookup: CDR1 MDHEN, CDR2 SYDVKM. The CDR3 DNA follows: TGTGCCAGCAGTTTCGGGGGAGCGCTTAACTTC. Amino acids: CASSFGGALNF.

The chain couples TRBV28 to TRBJ1-2; 12 bases agree with TRBD1. This CDR3 spans 18 amino acids. The ends lost 1 base at V and 5 bases at J; junction bases unmatched: 11. CDR1 is MDHEN and CDR2 is SYDVKM in the germline V gene. For the CDR3, the DNA is TGTGCCAGCAGTTTATCGTGGGACAGGGGGCGGAGGGGATATGGCTACACCTTC. This encodes CASSLSWDRGRRGYGYTF.

The rearrangement joins TRBV4-1 to TRBJ1-6, with 10 bases that match TRBD1. This CDR3 region has 14 residues. CDR1 and CDR2 (germline): MGHRA, YSYEKL. V lost 6 bases and J lost 5; bases outside the gene matches: 1. For the CDR3, the DNA is TGCGCCAGCAGTGGGACAGGGGATAATTCACCCCTCCACTTT. It translates to CASSGTGDNSPLHF.

This chain's CDR3 is CASSQGRDLNIQYF. CDR3 nucleotide sequence: TGTGCCAGCAGCCAAGGGCGGGACCTAAACATTCAGTACTTC. The rearrangement joins TRBV14 to TRBJ2-4; TRBD2 might be the D (6 bases). CDR1 SGHDN and CDR2 FVKESK come from the germline V gene. Trimming stripped 1 base from V and 6 bases from J, with 10 bases between. This CDR3 region has 14 residues.

This sequence joins TRBV27 and TRBJ1-2; D call uncertain. The CDR3 length is 13 residues. V lost 1 base, J lost 6 bases, and 9 bases lay in between. Germline V CDR1 and CDR2: MNHEY, SMNVEV (reference sequence). The CDR3 sequence is CASSLYGVNGYTF. As DNA, the CDR3 is TGTGCCAGCAGTTTATACGGGGTTAATGGCTACACCTTC.

The V gene is TRBV6-5, the J gene TRBJ1-1; a possible D gene is TRBD1 (5 bases). Germline values: CDR1 MNHEY, CDR2 SVGAGI. The CDR3 is made up of 13 amino acids. The ends were cut back, 2 bases at V and 11 bases at J, with 15 bases in the middle. CDR3 amino acids: CASSYGAGLVAFF. The CDR3 region has the DNA TGTGCCAGCAGTTACGGGGCAGGGCTTGTGGCTTTCTTT.

The chain is built from TRBV28 and TRBJ1-5; 11 bases fit TRBD1. J gave up 6 bases and V 4 bases, and 8 bases lay outside the gene matches. Germline assignment: CDR1 MDHEN and CDR2 SYDVKM. This CDR3 spans 16 amino acids. In nucleotides, the CDR3 is TGTGCCAGCAGTTCCCCAGGAGGGACAGGGGGTCAGCCCCAGCATTTT. Its translation: CASSSPGGTGGQPQHF.

The count of this clone is one. V and J are TRBV28 and TRBJ1-1, with 8 bases matching TRBD1. CDR3 length: 15 residues. In germline, CDR1 is MDHEN, CDR2 SYDVKM. V was pared by 5 bases and J by 3 bases, with 8 bases of the junction left unmatched. The CDR3 here is CASSLADRADTEAFF. The CDR3 region has the DNA TGTGCCAGCAGTCTTGCGGACAGGGCGGACACTGAAGCTTTCTTT.

The V and J genes are TRBV2 and TRBJ1-5; TRBD1 matches at 7 bases. In germline, CDR1 is SNHLY, CDR2 FYNNEI. The CDR3 consists of 13 residues. V lost 6 bases and J lost 3; bases outside the gene matches: 2. The CDR3 is CASRGTVNQPQHF. The CDR3, as DNA: TGTGCCAGCAGAGGGACAGTCAATCAGCCCCAGCATTTT.

The chain recombines TRBV2 with TRBJ1-1, with D maybe TRBD1 (5 bases). Germline V gives CDR1 SNHLY, CDR2 FYNNEI. V was cut by 2 bases and J by 4 bases, with 14 bases left in between. There are 15 residues in the CDR3. CDR3 residues: CASSERSGGGTEAFF. The CDR3 DNA sequence: TGTGCCAGCAGTGAACGGTCGGGGGGAGGCACTGAAGCTTTCTTT.

The chain couples TRBV4-1 to TRBJ1-1, with D perhaps matching TRBD1 (6 bases). The CDR3 runs 14 residues. V was shortened by 4 bases and J by 8 bases, with 17 bases between the two germline ends. Germline V gives CDR1 MGHRA, CDR2 YSYEKL. The CDR3 protein is CASSRERAGTEAFF. As DNA, the CDR3 is TGCGCCAGCAGCCGGGAAAGGGCCGGGACAGAAGCTTTCTTT.

This chain joins TRBV19 and TRBJ1-2; 9 bases are a match to TRBD1. This CDR3 region has 17 residues. Looked up from germline, CDR1 is LNHDA and CDR2 is SQIVND (reference sequence). V lost 5 bases and J lost 8; bases outside the gene matches: 18. The CDR3 region has the DNA TGTGCCAGTAGTCAACCTGGCCGGGACAGGGTGGTGAAAGGCTACACCTTC. Amino acids: CASSQPGRDRVVKGYTF.

As DNA, the CDR3 is TGTGCCAGCAGCCTAGTGTCGGGAGTGGTATCCTACGAGCAGTACTTC. Amino acid sequence: CASSLVSGVVSYEQYF. The chain is built from TRBV7-2 and TRBJ2-7; tentative D call: TRBD2 (6 bases). V was clipped by 5 bases and J by 1 base, with 18 bases between them. Germline CDR1 reads SGHTA; CDR2 reads FQGNSA. The CDR3 is 16 amino acids.

The chain combines TRBV5-6 with TRBJ1-6; TRBD1 might be the D (6 bases). V gave up 5 bases and J gave up 1 base, with 13 bases separating them. The V gene's germline CDR1 is SGHDT and CDR2 YYEEEE. This CDR3 is 16 amino acids long. The CDR3 sequence: CASRRGALSYNSPLHF. CDR3 nucleotide sequence: TGTGCCAGCAGAAGGGGGGCTCTTTCCTATAATTCACCCCTCCACTTT.

The J gene is TRBJ1-2, the V gene TRBV6-5; D is possibly TRBD1 (5 bases). Germline V gene lookup returns CDR1 MNHEY and CDR2 SVGAGI. The V end lost 6 bases, the J end lost 1 base, and 12 bases lay between the germline ends. The CDR3 is 14 amino acids. Written as DNA, the CDR3 is TGTGCCAGCAGCCCCCGGGGGGGTAACTATGGCTACACCTTC. This encodes CASSPRGGNYGYTF.

The V and J genes are TRBV4-2 and TRBJ2-1; D is perhaps TRBD1 (6 bases). CDR3 length: 16 amino acids. Trimming took off 0 bases at V and 5 bases at J, with 14 bases between the two ends. The germline V gene has CDR1 LGHNA and CDR2 YNFKEQ. CDR3 nucleotides: TGTGCCAGCAGCCAAGATGTAGGGAAGGGGGACAATGAGCAGTTCTTC. Amino acids: CASSQDVGKGDNEQFF.

This chain uses TRBV4-2 with TRBJ1-4; D gene uncertain. Trimming shortened V by 0 bases and J by 10 bases, and 3 bases separated the two germline ends. The CDR3 totals 11 residues. Germline V gene lookup returns CDR1 LGHNA and CDR2 YNFKEQ. The CDR3, as DNA: TGTGCCAGCAGCCAAGAAGGAAAACTGTTTTTT. Translating it yields CASSQEGKLFF.

This clone was observed a single time. The rearrangement uses TRBV28 and TRBJ1-1; D ambiguous. The germline V gene encodes CDR1 MDHEN and CDR2 SYDVKM. The CDR3 covers 14 residues. Trimming took off 0 bases at V and 1 base at J, with 6 bases between the two ends. CDR3 DNA: TGTGCCAGCAGTTTATGGGAGGGGAACACTGAAGCTTTCTTT. Translation gives CASSLWEGNTEAFF.

This clone has only a few counts. The chain has TRBV4-2 and TRBJ2-7; D remains unclear. The CDR3 has 14 residues. Germline CDR1 is LGHNA and CDR2 is YNFKEQ. Trimming removed 0 bases from V and 2 bases from J, with 8 bases in between. The CDR3 region has the DNA TGTGCCAGCAGCCAAGAGACTGGTACCTACGAGCAGTACTTC. It yields the protein CASSQETGTYEQYF.

The count of this clone is one. The V and J genes are TRBV19 and TRBJ1-5; perhaps TRBD1 as D (5 bases). The CDR3 has 17 amino acids. Germline CDR1 and CDR2: LNHDA and SQIVND (reference sequence). V was shortened by 0 bases and J by 2 bases, with 14 bases between the two germline ends. This CDR3 is CASSIDNSGWGNQPQHF. Written as DNA, the CDR3 is TGTGCCAGTAGTATAGATAATTCAGGGTGGGGCAATCAGCCCCAGCATTTT.

The chain employs TRBV6-5 and TRBJ2-7; possibly TRBD1 for D (5 bases). This CDR3 spans 13 amino acids. CDR1 is MNHEY, CDR2 SVGAGI, per germline. Trimming left V 4 bases short and J 5 bases short, with 12 bases between. CDR3 in DNA: TGTGCCAGCAGTTCCCAGGGTTTGAACGAGCAGTACTTC. It encodes CASSSQGLNEQYF.

Comment on this clone: At one end, the junction sequence differs from germline, possibly due to a read error. The chain is built from TRBV7-7 and TRBJ2-5, with 9 bases lining up with TRBD1. Germline values: CDR1 SSHAT, CDR2 FNYEAQ (reference sequence). The CDR3 has 15 residues. The CDR3 is CASSIRDREGETQYF. The DNA of the CDR3 is TGTGCTAGCAGCATCCGGGACAGGGAGGGAGAGACCCAGTACTTC.